The clone carrying this TCR beta chain was observed a handful of times. Antigen specificity is unknown. TCRdb's table, derived via immunoSEQ multiplex PCR, lists solely in-frame clones and lacks some. The sample shows approximately 90,000 clones, approximately 88% of them seen only once. This specimen belongs to a study of T cell responses to AZD1222 COVID-19 vaccine. Study-wide results and caveats: The breadth and depth of Spike-specific TCRs increased once two AZD1222 doses had been given. All repertoire sampling was performed exclusively after the peak T cell response. It should be noted that donors were predominantly white British and more often female, and clonal diversity was possibly underestimated. Targeting of unmutated variant regions was reportedly seen in nearly half of spike-specific TCRs.

Source: peripheral blood, taken on day 0 of AZD1222 vaccination. This TCR derives from an adult in good health.

The DNA of the CDR3 is TGTGCCAGCAGCTTGGACTATGGCTACACCTTC. Translated: CASSLDYGYTF. The chain is built from TRBV5-6 and TRBJ1-2; D remains ambiguous. The germline V and J ends were trimmed by 0 bases and 3 bases, with 0 bases remaining between them. Germline CDR1 and CDR2: SGHDT and YYEEEE. The CDR3 loop spans 11 amino acids.